The next 15 T cell receptor beta chains were all read from a single sample in a study of blood T cell repertoires in COVID-19 (TCRdb year 2020). To prepare the library, the immunoSEQ multiplex PCR assay was applied. TCRdb obtained this table from immuneACCESS and retained in-frame rearrangements with V and J assigned. These tables miss some clones; where compared with another copy, unresolved V genes account for less than half of the shortfall, and the remainder is unexplained. Within this sample are some 400,000 clones, with approximately 86% of them counted one time only. Over 2.5% of the sample comes from the top ten. The sample taken for sequencing was peripheral blood. The origin of the receptors is a human donor in a cohort sampled during active COVID-19.

The chain has TRBV4-1 and TRBJ2-1; D may be TRBD2 (6 bases). With 6 bases removed from V and 2 bases from J, the gap between germline ends came to 17 bases. CDR3 size: 16 residues. CDR1 and CDR2 from the germline V gene are MGHRA and YSYEKL. The DNA of the CDR3 is TGCGCCAGCAGACAAATAATAGCGGCTACCTACAATGAGCAGTTCTTC. Translated, it gives CASRQIIAATYNEQFF.

The J gene is TRBJ1-5, the V gene TRBV19, with 10 bases lining up with TRBD1. This CDR3 spans 22 amino acids. Germline-derived CDR1 and CDR2 are LNHDA and SQIVND (reference sequence). Unmatched junction bases numbered 26, after V lost 5 bases and J lost 4 bases. CDR3 in DNA: TGTGCCAGTAGTGCAAACCCAAGACAGGGGGCGACTCGAAACCCTCTAAATCAGCCCCAGCATTTT. This encodes CASSANPRQGATRNPLNQPQHF.

The chain uses TRBV5-6 and TRBJ1-5; TRBD1 might be the D (6 bases). CDR1 and CDR2 (germline): SGHDT, YYEEEE. V gave up 0 bases and J gave up 4 bases, with 11 bases separating them. The CDR3 totals 15 residues. The CDR3 spells CASSLGTAYNQPQHF. The CDR3 coding sequence is TGTGCCAGCAGCTTGGGGACAGCCTATAATCAGCCCCAGCATTTT.

This chain joins TRBV2 and TRBJ2-1; TRBD1 agrees at 8 bases. The CDR3 spans 14 residues. Losses at the gene ends were 3 bases for V and 8 bases for J; bases not matched to a gene: 6. Germline values: CDR1 SNHLY, CDR2 FYNNEI. The CDR3 sequence is CASSDQGAWDEQFF. DNA of the CDR3: TGTGCCAGCAGTGATCAGGGGGCTTGGGATGAGCAGTTCTTC. Together with reference TRBV2 and TRBJ2-1, the CDR3 gives the full variable domain: EPEVTQTPSHQVTQMGQEVILRCVPISNHLYFYWYRQILGQKVEFLVSFYNNEISEKSEIFDDQFSVERPDGSNFTLKIRSTKLEDSAMYFCASSDQGAWDEQFFGPGTRLTVL.

V gene TRBV7-8 combines with J gene TRBJ1-1; a weak D match, TRBD1 (5 bases). The CDR3 extends over 14 amino acids. V was shortened by 9 bases and J by 1 base, with 15 bases between the two germline ends. The germline CDR1 and CDR2 sequences are SGHVS and FQNEAQ. In DNA, the CDR3 is TGTGCCAGTCATAAGATAAGGGGGAACACTGAAGCTTTCTTT. Translated, it gives CASHKIRGNTEAFF.

The chain links TRBV19 to TRBJ1-1; D call uncertain. The germline gives CDR1 LNHDA, CDR2 SQIVND (reference sequence). Trimming removed 4 bases at V and 6 bases at J, with 18 bases between. CDR3 length equals 15 residues. This CDR3 reads CASSKNLHGLPEAFF. CDR3 nucleotides: TGTGCCAGTAGTAAAAACCTTCACGGTTTACCTGAAGCTTTCTTT.

This clone was observed once. The gene calls are TRBV5-1 and TRBJ1-1; tentatively, D is TRBD1 (6 bases). The CDR3 totals 16 residues. V lost 2 bases, J lost 1 base, and 15 bases lay in between. From germline, CDR1 is SGHRS and CDR2 YFSETQ. CDR3 residues: CASSFQTQGSNTEAFF. The CDR3 nucleotides are TGCGCCAGCAGCTTTCAGACACAGGGTTCGAACACTGAAGCTTTCTTT.

This chain uses TRBV6-5 with TRBJ2-7, with 12 positions matching TRBD2. The CDR3 is 14 amino acids. J gave up 5 bases and V 6 bases, and 5 bases lay outside the gene matches. Per the germline V gene, CDR1 is MNHEY and CDR2 is SVGAGI. The CDR3 DNA reads as TGTGCCAGCAGGAGACTAGCGGGGGTAAACGAGCAGTACTTC. Translated: CASRRLAGVNEQYF.

The genes are TRBV27 and TRBJ1-1, with 8 bases fitting TRBD1. Germline V gene lookup returns CDR1 MNHEY and CDR2 SMNVEV (reference sequence). The trim removed 0 bases at V and 4 bases at J, leaving 13 bases unmatched. The CDR3 contains 18 residues. The CDR3 nucleotides read TGTGCCAGCAGTTTATCTCCACAGGGGGGTAGTGTAAGCACTGAAGCTTTCTTT. Translation gives CASSLSPQGGSVSTEAFF.

The V and J genes are TRBV27 and TRBJ1-5; D is ambiguous. Per the germline V gene, CDR1 is MNHEY and CDR2 is SMNVEV (reference sequence). V was shortened by 2 bases and J by 0 bases, with 8 bases between the two germline ends. The CDR3 is 15 amino acids. The CDR3 DNA is TGTGCCAGCAGTTTACGGTTACTTAGCAATCAGCCCCAGCATTTT. Its translation: CASSLRLLSNQPQHF.

The V call is TRBV28, the J call TRBJ2-2; D perhaps matches TRBD1 (6 bases). V lost 3 bases, J lost 5 bases, and 13 bases lay in between. This CDR3 has 15 residues. Germline-derived CDR1 and CDR2 are MDHEN and SYDVKM. The CDR3, as DNA: TGTGCCAGCAGTTTGGGGGCGTCGGTAACCGGGGAGCTGTTTTTT. Its protein is CASSLGASVTGELFF.

The V and J genes are TRBV5-1 and TRBJ2-1, with TRBD1 identical over 11 bases. After removal of 0 bases from V and 7 bases from J, the junction contained 3 bases not matched to a gene. This CDR3 contains 15 residues. Germline CDR1 is SGHRS and CDR2 is YFSETQ. As DNA, the CDR3 is TGCGCCAGCAGCTTGGTGGGACAGGGGGTAAATGAGCAGTTCTTC. The encoded protein is CASSLVGQGVNEQFF.

V and J are TRBV2 and TRBJ2-7, with D unresolved. Germline V gene data show CDR1 as SNHLY and CDR2 as FYNNEI. This CDR3 is built from 13 residues. V was clipped by 5 bases and J by 3 bases, with 11 bases between them. The CDR3 here is CASSRTDNYEQYF. DNA of the CDR3: TGTGCCAGCAGTCGTACAGATAACTACGAGCAGTACTTC.

This clone was seen a few times. This chain connects TRBV12-3 or TRBV12-4 to TRBJ1-5; D gene unclear. CDR3 length: 13 amino acids. Deletions cut 1 base from V and 6 bases from J, with 7 bases between. This CDR3 reads CASSLGTFQPQHF. The CDR3 coding sequence is TGTGCCAGCAGTTTAGGGACTTTTCAGCCCCAGCATTTT.

This chain uses TRBV10-3 with TRBJ2-5; 7 bases match TRBD2. The CDR3 extends over 13 amino acids. Germline V CDR1 and CDR2: ENHRY, SYGVKD. J gave up 3 bases and V 6 bases, and 4 bases lay outside the gene matches. The CDR3 region has the DNA TGTGCCATCAGGCCAGGACTAGAAGAGACCCAGTACTTC. Its protein is CAIRPGLEETQYF.